In its sample, the clone carrying this T cell receptor beta chain was seen a few times. This sample was included in a study of T-cell reconstitution after alpha-beta-depleted transplantation in children. A library of TCRbeta sequences, prepared with unique molecular identifiers, was generated. In TCRdb, the PCR reads were re-called with MiXCR into one record per CDR3 protein. The data contain approximately 350,000 distinct CDR3 sequences, 10% of them singletons. There are 13 residues in the CDR3. V lost 6 bases and J 0 bases, leaving 9 bases between the germline ends. Germline values: CDR1 MNHNS, CDR2 SASEGT.

Material: PBMCs from the stem cell graft donor, obtained from the stem cell graft. The chain combines TRBV6-1 with TRBJ2-7, with D perhaps matching TRBD1 (5 bases). This TCR was sampled from a human donor who donated a stem cell graft to a child with acute lymphoblastic leukemia. Here the CDR3 DNA reads TGTGCCAGCAGGAACAGGAACTCCTACGAGCAGTACTTC. This translates into CASRNRNSYEQYF.